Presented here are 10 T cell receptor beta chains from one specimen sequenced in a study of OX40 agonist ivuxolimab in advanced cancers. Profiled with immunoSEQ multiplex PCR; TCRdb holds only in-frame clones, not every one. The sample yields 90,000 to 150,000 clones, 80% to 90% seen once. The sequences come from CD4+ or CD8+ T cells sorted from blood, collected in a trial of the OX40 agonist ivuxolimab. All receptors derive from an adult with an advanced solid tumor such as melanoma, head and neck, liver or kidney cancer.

The CDR3 DNA reads as TGCGCCAGCAGCCAAGATGCCGCAGGATCCTATGGCTACACCTTC. Translated, it gives CASSQDAAGSYGYTF. This sequence joins TRBV4-1 and TRBJ1-2; no firm D call. Germline V lookup: CDR1 MGHRA, CDR2 YSYEKL. V shed 0 bases and J shed 4 bases, with 12 bases lying between them. The CDR3 covers 15 residues.

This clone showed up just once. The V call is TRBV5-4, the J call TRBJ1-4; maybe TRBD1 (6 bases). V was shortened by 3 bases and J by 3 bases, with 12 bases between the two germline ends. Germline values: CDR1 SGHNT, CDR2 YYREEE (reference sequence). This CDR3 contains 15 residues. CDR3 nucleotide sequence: TGTGCCAGCAGCTCGAGGGGGTCTGCTAATGAAAAACTGTTTTTT. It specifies CASSSRGSANEKLFF.

CDR3 protein: CASSLTGFYGYTF. The CDR3 DNA is TGTGCCAGCAGCTTGACAGGGTTCTATGGCTACACCTTC. The rearrangement uses TRBV7-2 and TRBJ1-2, with 7 bases identical to TRBD1. The CDR3 sequence is 13 residues long. With V trimmed by 3 bases and J by 4 bases, 2 bases remained unmatched. The germline gives CDR1 SGHTA, CDR2 FQGNSA.

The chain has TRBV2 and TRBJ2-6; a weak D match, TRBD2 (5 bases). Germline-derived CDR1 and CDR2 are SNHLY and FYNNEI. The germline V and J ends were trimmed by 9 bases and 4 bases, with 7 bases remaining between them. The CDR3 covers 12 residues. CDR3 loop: CASRGGANVLTF. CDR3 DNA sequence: TGTGCCAGTCGGGGAGGGGCCAACGTCCTGACTTTC.

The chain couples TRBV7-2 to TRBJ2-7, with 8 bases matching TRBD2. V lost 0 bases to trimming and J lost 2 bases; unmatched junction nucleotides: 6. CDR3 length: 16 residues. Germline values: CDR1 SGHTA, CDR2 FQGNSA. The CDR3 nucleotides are TGTGCCAGCAGCTTAGCGCCGGGGGGGACCCCCTACGAGCAGTACTTC. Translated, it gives CASSLAPGGTPYEQYF.

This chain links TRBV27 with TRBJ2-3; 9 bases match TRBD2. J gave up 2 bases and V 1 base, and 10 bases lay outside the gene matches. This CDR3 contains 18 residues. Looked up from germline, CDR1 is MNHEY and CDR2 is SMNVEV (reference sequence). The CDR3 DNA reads TGTGCCAGCAGTTTATACGCCGTAGCGGGGGCCTTCACAGATACGCAGTATTTT. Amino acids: CASSLYAVAGAFTDTQYF.

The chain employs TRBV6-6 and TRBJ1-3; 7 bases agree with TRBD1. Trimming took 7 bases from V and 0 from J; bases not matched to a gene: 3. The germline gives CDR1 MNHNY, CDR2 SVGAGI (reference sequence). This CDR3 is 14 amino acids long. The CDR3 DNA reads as TGTGCCAGCAAGAGACAGGGCTCTGGAAACACCATATATTTT. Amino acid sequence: CASKRQGSGNTIYF.

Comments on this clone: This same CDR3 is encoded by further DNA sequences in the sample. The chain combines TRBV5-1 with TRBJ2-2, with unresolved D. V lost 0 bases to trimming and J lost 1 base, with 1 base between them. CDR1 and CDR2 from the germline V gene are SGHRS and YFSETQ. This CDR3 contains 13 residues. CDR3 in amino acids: CASSLGNTGELFF. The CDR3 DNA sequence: TGCGCCAGCAGCTTGGGGAACACCGGGGAGCTGTTTTTT. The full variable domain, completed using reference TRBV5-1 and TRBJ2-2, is KAGVTQTPRYLIKTRGQQVTLSCSPISGHRSVSWYQQTPGQGLQFLFEYFSETQRNKGNFPGRFSGRQFSNSRSEMNVSTLELGDSALYLCASSLGNTGELFFGEGSRLTVL.

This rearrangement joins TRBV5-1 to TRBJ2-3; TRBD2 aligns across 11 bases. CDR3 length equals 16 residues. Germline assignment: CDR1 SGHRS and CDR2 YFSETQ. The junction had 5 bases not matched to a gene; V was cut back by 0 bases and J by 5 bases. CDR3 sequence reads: CASSLGLAGGRDTQYF. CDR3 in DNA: TGCGCCAGCAGCTTGGGTCTAGCGGGGGGAAGAGATACGCAGTATTTT.

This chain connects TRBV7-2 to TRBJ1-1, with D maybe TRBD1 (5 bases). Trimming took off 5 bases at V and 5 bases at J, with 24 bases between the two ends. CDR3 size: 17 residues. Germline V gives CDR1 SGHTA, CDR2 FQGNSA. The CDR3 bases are TGTGCCAGCAGCCAAGGGGAGGCGATGATGAGAAGGACTGAAGCTTTCTTT. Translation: CASSQGEAMMRRTEAFF. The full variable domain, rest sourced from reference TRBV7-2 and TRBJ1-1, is GAGVSQSPSNKVTEKGKDVELRCDPISGHTALYWYRQSLGQGLEFLIYFQGNSAPDKSGLPSDRFSAERTGGSVSTLTIQRTQQEDSAVYLCASSQGEAMMRRTEAFFGQGTRLTVV.